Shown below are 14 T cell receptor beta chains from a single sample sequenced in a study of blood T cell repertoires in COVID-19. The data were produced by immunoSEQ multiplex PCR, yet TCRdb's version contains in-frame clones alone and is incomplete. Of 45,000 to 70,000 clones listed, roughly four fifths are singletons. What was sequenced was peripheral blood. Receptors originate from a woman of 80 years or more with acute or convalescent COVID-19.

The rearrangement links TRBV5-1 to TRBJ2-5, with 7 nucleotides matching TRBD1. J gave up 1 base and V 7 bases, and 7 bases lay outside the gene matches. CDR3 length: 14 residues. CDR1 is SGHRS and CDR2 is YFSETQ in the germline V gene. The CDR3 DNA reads TGCGCCAGCGGCTCGGGGACAGTCCAAGAGACCCAGTACTTC. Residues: CASGSGTVQETQYF.

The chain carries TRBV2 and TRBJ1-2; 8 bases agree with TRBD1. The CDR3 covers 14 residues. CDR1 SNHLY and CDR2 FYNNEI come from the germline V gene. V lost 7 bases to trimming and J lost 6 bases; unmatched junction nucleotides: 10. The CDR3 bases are TGTGCCAGCATAGCGACGGACAGGGAACATGGCTACACCTTC. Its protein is CASIATDREHGYTF.

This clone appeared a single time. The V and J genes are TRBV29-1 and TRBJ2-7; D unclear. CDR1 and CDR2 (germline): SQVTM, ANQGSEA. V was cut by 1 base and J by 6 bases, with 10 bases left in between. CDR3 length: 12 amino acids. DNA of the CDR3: TGCAGCGTTGAAGCGGGTTCCACCGAGCAGTACTTC. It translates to CSVEAGSTEQYF.

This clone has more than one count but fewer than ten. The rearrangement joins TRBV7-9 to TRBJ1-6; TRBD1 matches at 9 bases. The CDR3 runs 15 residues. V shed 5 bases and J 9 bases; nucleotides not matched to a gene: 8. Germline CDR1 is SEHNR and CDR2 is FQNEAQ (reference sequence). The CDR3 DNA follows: TGTGCCAGCAGCGTATCGGGACAGGGAAGTTCACCCCTCCACTTT. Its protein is CASSVSGQGSSPLHF.

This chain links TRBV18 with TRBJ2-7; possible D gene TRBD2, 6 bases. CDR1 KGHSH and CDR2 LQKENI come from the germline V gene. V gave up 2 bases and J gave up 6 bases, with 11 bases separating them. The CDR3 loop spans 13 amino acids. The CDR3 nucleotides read TGTGCCAGCTCACCAGAATGGGGAGGCGAGCAGTACTTC. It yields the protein CASSPEWGGEQYF.

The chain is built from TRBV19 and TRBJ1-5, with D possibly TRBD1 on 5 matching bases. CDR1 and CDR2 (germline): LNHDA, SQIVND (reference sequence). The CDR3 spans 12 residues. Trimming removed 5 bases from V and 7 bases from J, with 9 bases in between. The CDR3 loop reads CASSFREQPQHF. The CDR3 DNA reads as TGTGCCAGTAGTTTCAGGGAACAGCCCCAGCATTTT.

CDR3 residues: CSAGGAGTEAFF. The CDR3, as DNA: TGCAGCGCCGGAGGGGCTGGCACTGAAGCTTTCTTT. The chain joins TRBV29-1 to TRBJ1-1, with D perhaps matching TRBD1 (5 bases). This CDR3 region has 12 residues. Germline V gives CDR1 SQVTM, CDR2 ANQGSEA. With 7 bases removed from V and 4 bases from J, the gap between germline ends came to 13 bases.

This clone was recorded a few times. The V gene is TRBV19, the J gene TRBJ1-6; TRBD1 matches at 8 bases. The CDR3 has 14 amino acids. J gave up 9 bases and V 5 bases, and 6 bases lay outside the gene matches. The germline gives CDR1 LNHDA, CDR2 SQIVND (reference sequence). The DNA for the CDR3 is TGTGCCAGTAGTCTACAGGGGGTAGGTTCACCCCTCCACTTT. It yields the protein CASSLQGVGSPLHF.

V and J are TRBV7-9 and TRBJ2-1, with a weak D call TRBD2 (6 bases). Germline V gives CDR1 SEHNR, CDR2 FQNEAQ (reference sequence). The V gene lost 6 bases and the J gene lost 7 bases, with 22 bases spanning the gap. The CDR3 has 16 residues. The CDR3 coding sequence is TGTGCCAGCAGTAACGAATGGCCAAGGGGAGGTAATGAGCAGTTCTTC. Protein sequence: CASSNEWPRGGNEQFF.

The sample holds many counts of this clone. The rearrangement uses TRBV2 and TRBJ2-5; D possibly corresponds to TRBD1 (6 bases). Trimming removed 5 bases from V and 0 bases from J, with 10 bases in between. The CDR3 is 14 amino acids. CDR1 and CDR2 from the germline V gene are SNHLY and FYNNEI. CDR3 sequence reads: CASSRQDHQETQYF. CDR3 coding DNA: TGTGCCAGCAGTCGACAGGACCACCAAGAGACCCAGTACTTC.

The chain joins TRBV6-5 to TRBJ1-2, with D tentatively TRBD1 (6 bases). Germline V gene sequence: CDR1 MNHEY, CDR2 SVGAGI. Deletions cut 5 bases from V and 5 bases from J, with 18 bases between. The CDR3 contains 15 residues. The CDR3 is CASSRQSTGPYGYTF. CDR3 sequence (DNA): TGTGCCAGCAGTCGCCAATCGACAGGCCCTTATGGCTACACCTTC.

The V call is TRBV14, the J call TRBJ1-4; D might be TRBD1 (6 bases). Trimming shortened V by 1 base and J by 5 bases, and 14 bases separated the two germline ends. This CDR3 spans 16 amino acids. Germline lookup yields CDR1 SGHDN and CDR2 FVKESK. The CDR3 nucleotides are TGTGCCAGCAGCCAAGCGGACAGTCGTGGGAATGAAAAACTGTTTTTT. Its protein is CASSQADSRGNEKLFF.

Here the CDR3 DNA reads TGTGCCAGCATTGCAGACCCTGCGGGCTACGAGCAGTACTTC. Protein product: CASIADPAGYEQYF. V and J are TRBV28 and TRBJ2-7; a weak D match, TRBD2 (5 bases). CDR3 size: 14 residues. V was trimmed by 7 bases and J by 3 bases, leaving 16 bases between them. Germline V gene sequence: CDR1 MDHEN, CDR2 SYDVKM.

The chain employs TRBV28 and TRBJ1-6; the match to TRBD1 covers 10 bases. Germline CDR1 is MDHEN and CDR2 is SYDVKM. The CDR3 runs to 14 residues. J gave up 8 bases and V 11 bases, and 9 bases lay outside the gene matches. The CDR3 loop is CAGGQTGGDSPLHF. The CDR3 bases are TGTGCCGGGGGTCAGACAGGGGGCGATTCACCCCTCCACTTT.